The rows below give T cell receptor beta chains drawn from one sample of a study of identical twins' blood T cells. MiXCR, run by TCRdb on the 5' RACE reads, gives a single entry per CDR3 protein. The repertoire includes roughly 380,000 distinct CDR3 sequences, around 30% of them detected once, and 5.5% to 7% sits in the top ten. The sequenced sample consisted of PBMCs. These TCRs come from a woman aged 18 to 55 in good health. The CDR3 runs from the conserved cysteine through the conserved F or W. Each record gives: J gene, D gene, clone size, V gene, CDR3 length, CDR3 DNA, CDR3 protein. The D gene is left open where the match is weak. The size field is filled for only some rows; it gives once, few, many or a size class.

TRBJ1-2 NA many TRBV5-1 11 TGCGCCAGCAGCTTACAGTATGGCTACACCTTC CASSLQYGYTF
TRBJ1-3 NA few TRBV29-1 14 TGCAGCGTCGGACAGTCCTTCTCTGGAAACACCATATATTTT CSVGQSFSGNTIYF
TRBJ1-2 NA NA TRBV20-1 12 TGCAGTGCCAAGGCAGGGGAGGGTGGCTACACCTTC CSAKAGEGGYTF
TRBJ2-2 NA many TRBV2 14 TGTGCCAGCAGGGAAGGGGTGTGGGCCGGGGAGCTGTTTTTT CASREGVWAGELFF
TRBJ2-5 NA NA TRBV29-1 14 TGCAGCGTGGAGGGAGGGGACAGACAAGAGACCCAGTACTTC CSVEGGDRQETQYF
TRBJ1-1 NA many TRBV7-9 13 TGTGCCAGCAGTTTATCGGGGAGCACTGAAGCTTTCTTT CASSLSGSTEAFF
TRBJ2-2 NA NA TRBV2 14 TGTGCCAGCAGTGTCGCAGGAAAGACCGGGGAGCTGTTTTTT CASSVAGKTGELFF
TRBJ2-3 NA NA TRBV6-1 14 TGTGCCAGCAGTCCTCAGACAGGAACAGATACGCAGTATTTT CASSPQTGTDTQYF
TRBJ1-2 TRBD1 many TRBV4-3 13 TGCGCCAGCAGCCAATACACAGGGGATGGCTACACCTTC CASSQYTGDGYTF
TRBJ1-2 TRBD1 NA TRBV11-1 16 TGTGCCAGCAGCCTTGGTGACAGGGGCTTGAACTGTGGCTACACCTTC CASSLGDRGLNCGYTF
TRBJ1-6 NA NA TRBV6-5 15 TGTGCCAGCAGTTATTTGGGGAGAATGAGATCACCCCTCCACTTT CASSYLGRMRSPLHF
TRBJ1-4 TRBD1 NA TRBV11-2 15 TGTGCCAGCAGACACCCGGGACAGCCTAATGAAAAACTGTTTTTT CASRHPGQPNEKLFF